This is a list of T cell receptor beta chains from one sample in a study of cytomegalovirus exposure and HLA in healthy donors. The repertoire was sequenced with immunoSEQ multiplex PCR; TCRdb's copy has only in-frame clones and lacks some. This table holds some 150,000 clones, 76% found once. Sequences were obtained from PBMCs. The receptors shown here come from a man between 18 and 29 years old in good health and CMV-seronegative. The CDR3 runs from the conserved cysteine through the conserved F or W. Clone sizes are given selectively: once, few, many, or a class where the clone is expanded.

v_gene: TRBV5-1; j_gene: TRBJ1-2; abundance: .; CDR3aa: CASSPLTGNNYGYTF
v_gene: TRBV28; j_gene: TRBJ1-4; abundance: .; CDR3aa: CASSSFGAGLATNEKLFF
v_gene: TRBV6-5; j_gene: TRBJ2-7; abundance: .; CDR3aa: CASSYRQGYEQYF
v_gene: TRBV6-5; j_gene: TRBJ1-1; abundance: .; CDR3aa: CASRTRGKSGTEAFF
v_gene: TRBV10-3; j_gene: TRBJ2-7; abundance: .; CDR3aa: CAIRNLGVGSSYEQYF
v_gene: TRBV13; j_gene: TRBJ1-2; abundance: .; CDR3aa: CASSSPDREGYTF
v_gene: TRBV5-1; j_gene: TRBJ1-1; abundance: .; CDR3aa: CASSPRQGGDTEAFF
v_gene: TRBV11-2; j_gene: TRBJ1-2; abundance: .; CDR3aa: CASSSPPRQHYGYTF
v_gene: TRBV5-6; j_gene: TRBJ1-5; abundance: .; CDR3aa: CASSLQGAYSNQPQHF
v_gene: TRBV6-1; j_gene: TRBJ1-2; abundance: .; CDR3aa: CASSERDRAFYGYTF
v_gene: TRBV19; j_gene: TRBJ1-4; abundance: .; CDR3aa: CASSDRGEEKLFF
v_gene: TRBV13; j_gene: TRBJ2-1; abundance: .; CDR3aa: CASSHLPGLVINEQFF
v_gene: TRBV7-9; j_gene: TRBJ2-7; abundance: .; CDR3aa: CASRTSGSYEQYF
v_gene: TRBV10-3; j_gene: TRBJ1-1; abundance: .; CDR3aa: CAISEWTGGRGSTEAFF
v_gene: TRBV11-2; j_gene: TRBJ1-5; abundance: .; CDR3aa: CASSLGFVGNQPQHF
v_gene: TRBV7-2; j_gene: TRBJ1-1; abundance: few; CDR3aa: CASSVTTTGMNTEAFF
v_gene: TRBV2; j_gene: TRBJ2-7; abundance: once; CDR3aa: CASRREAYEQYF